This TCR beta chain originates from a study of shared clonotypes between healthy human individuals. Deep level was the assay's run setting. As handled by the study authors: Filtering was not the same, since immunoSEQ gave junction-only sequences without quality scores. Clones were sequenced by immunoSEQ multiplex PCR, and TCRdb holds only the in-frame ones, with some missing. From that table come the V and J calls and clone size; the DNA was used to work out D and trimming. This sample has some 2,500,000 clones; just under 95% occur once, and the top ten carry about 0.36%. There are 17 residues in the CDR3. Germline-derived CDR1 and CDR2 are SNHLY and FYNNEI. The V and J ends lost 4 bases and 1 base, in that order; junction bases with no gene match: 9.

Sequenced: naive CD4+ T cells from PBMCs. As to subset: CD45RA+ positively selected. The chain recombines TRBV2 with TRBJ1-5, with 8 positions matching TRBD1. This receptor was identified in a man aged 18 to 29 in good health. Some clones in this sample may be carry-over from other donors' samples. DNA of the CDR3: TGTGCCAGCAGTGGCAGGGGGCGAAGTTTGAGCAATCAGCCCCAGCATTTT. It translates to CASSGRGRSLSNQPQHF.